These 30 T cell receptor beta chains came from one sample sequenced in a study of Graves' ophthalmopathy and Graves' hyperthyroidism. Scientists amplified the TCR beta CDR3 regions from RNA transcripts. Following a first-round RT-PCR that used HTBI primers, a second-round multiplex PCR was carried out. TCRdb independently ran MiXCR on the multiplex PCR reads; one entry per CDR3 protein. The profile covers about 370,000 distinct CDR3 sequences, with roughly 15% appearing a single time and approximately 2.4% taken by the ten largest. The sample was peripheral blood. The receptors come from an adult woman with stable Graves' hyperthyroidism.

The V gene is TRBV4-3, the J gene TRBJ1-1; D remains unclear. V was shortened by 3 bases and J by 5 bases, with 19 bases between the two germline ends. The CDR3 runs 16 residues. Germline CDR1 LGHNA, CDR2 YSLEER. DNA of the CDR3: TGCGCCAGCAGCCAGGCTACCCTCCGGGGAAAGACTGAAGCTTTCTTT. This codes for CASSQATLRGKTEAFF.

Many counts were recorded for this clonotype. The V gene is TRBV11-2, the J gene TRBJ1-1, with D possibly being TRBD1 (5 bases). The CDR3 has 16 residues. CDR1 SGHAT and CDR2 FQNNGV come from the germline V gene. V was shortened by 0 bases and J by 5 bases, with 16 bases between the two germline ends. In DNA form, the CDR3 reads TGTGCCAGCAGCTTAGAGGATGTGCCCCGGGGGACTGAAGCTTTCTTT. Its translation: CASSLEDVPRGTEAFF.

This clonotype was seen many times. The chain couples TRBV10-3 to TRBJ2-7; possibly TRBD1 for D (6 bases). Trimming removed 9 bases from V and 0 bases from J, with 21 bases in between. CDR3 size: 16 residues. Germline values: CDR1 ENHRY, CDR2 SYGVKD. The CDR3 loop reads CAISFLPGENSYEQYF. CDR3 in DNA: TGTGCCATAAGCTTCCTCCCAGGGGAAAACTCCTACGAGCAGTACTTC.

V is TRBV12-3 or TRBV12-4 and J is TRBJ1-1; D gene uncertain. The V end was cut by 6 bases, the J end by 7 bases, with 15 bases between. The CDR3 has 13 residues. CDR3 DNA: TGTGCCAGCAGCCCACTTGAGGTTGGTGAAGCTTTCTTT. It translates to CASSPLEVGEAFF.

The CDR3 nucleotides are TGTGCCAGCAGACCGGGAATAAGCGGTAACGAGCAGTACTTC. This translates into CASRPGISGNEQYF. The J gene is TRBJ2-7, the V gene TRBV2; TRBD2 is a possible D gene (5 bases). V was pared by 6 bases and J by 5 bases, with 17 bases between. The CDR3 loop spans 14 amino acids. Germline loops: CDR1 SNHLY, CDR2 FYNNEI.

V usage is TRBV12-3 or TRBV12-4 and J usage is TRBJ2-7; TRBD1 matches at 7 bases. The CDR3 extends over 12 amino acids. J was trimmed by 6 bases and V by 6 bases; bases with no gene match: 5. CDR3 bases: TGTGCCAGCAGACAAAACAGGGGCGAGCAGTACTTC. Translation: CASRQNRGEQYF.

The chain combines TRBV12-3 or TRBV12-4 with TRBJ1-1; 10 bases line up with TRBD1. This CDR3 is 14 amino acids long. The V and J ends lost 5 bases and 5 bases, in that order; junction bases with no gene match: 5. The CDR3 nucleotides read TGTGCCAGCAGTCGACAGGGGGCGCGAACTGAAGCTTTCTTT. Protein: CASSRQGARTEAFF.

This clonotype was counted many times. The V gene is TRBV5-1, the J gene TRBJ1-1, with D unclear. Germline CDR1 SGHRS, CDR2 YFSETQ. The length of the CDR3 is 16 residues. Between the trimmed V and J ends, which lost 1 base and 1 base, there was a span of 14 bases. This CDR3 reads CASSLFGRGTNTEAFF. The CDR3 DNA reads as TGCGCCAGCAGCTTGTTCGGCCGCGGAACGAACACTGAAGCTTTCTTT.

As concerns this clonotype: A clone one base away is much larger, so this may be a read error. The CDR3 DNA is TGTGCTAGTGGTTTGGCGGGGGGGCAAGAGACCAAGTACTTC. This encodes CASGLAGGQETKYF. The chain is built from TRBV12-5 and TRBJ2-5, with 8 bases lining up with TRBD2. Germline V CDR1 and CDR2: LGHNT, FRNRAP. The CDR3 covers 14 residues.

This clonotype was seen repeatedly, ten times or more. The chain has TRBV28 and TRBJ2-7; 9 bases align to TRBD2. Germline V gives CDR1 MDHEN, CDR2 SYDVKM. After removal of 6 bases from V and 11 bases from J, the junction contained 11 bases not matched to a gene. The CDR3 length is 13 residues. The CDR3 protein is CASSHEVAGDEYF. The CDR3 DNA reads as TGTGCCAGCAGCCACGAGGTAGCGGGAGACGAGTACTTC. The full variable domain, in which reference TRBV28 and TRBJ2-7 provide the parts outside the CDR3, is DVKVTQSSRYLVKRTGEKVFLECVQDMDHENMFWYRQDPGLGLRLIYFSYDVKMKEKGDIPEGYSVSREKKERFSLILESASTNQTSMYLCASSHEVAGDEYFGPGTRLTVT.

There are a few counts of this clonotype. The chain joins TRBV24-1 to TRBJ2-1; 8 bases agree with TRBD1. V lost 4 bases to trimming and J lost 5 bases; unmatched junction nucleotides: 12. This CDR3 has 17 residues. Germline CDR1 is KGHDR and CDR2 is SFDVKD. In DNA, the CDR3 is TGTGCCACCAGTGACCCCGCGGCAGGGGGCCTAAACAATGAGCAGTTCTTC. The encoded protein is CATSDPAAGGLNNEQFF.

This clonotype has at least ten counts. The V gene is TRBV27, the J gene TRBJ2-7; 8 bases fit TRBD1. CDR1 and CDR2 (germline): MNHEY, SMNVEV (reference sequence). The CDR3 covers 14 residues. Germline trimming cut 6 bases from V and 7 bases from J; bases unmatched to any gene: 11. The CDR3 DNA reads TGTGCCAGCAGACCCGGGACAGGAGAGAGTGAGCAGTACTTC. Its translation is CASRPGTGESEQYF.

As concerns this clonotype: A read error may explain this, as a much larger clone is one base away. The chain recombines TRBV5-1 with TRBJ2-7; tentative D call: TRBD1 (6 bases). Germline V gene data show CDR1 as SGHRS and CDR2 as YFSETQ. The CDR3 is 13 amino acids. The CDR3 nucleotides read TGCGCCAGCAGTCCCCAGGGGCCCTACGAGCGGTACTTC. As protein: CASSPQGPYERYF.

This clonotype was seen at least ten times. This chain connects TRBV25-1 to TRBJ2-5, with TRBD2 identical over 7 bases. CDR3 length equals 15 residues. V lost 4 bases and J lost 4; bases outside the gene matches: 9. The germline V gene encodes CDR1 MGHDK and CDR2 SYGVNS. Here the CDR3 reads CASSVQRDPSETQYF. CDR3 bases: TGTGCCAGCAGTGTTCAGCGGGATCCCTCAGAGACCCAGTACTTC. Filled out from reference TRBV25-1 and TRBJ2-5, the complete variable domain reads EADIYQTPRYLVIGTGKKITLECSQTMGHDKMYWYQQDPGMELHLIHYSYGVNSTEKGDLSSESTVSRIRTEHFPLTLESARPSHTSQYLCASSVQRDPSETQYFGPGTRLLVL.

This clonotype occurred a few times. The CDR3 DNA sequence: TGTGCCAGCAGTTTGGGGACTAGCGGGATCACCGGGGAGCTGTTTTTT. Protein: CASSLGTSGITGELFF. The chain has TRBV12-3 or TRBV12-4 and TRBJ2-2; 13 nucleotides align to TRBD2. This CDR3 contains 16 residues. The junction had 2 bases not matched to a gene; V was cut back by 3 bases and J by 4 bases.

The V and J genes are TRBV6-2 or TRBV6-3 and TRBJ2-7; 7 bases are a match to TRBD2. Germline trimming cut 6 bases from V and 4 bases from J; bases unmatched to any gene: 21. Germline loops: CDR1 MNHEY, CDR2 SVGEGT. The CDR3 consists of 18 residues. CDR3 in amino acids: CASRPPGGSGFNVYEQYF. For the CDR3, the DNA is TGTGCCAGCAGGCCTCCCGGGGGGTCCGGGTTTAATGTTTACGAGCAGTACTTC.

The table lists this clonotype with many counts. CDR3 bases: TGTGCCTGGGGAGGGGTTTCCTACGAGCAGTACTTC. Its protein is CAWGGVSYEQYF. V and J are TRBV30 and TRBJ2-7, with a weak D call TRBD2 (6 bases). Germline CDR1 and CDR2: GTSNPN and SVGIG (reference sequence). This CDR3 spans 12 amino acids. Trimming pared 5 bases from V and 1 base from J, leaving 9 bases between.

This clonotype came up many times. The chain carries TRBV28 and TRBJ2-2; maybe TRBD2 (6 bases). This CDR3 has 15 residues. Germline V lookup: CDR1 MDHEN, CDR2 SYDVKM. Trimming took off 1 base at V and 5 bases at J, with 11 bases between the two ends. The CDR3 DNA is TGTGCCAGCAGTTTATACGGGAGAGGGACCGGGGAGCTGTTTTTT. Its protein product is CASSLYGRGTGELFF.

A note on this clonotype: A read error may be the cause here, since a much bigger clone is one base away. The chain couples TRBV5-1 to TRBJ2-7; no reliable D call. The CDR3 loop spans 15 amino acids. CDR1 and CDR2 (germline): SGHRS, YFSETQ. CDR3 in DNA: TGCGCCAGCAGCTTGGCCTCCCGGAGCTCCTACGAGCAGGACTTC. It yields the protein CASSLASRSSYEQDF. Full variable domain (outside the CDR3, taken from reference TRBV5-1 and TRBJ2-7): KAGVTQTPRYLIKTRGQQVTLSCSPISGHRSVSWYQQTPGQGLQFLFEYFSETQRNKGNFPGRFSGRQFSNSRSEMNVSTLELGDSALYLCASSLASRSSYEQDFGPGTRLTVT.

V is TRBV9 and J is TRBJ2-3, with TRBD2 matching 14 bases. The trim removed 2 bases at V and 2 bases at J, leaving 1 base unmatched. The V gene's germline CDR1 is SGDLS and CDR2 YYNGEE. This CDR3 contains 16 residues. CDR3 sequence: CASSVGLAGATDTQYF. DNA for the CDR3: TGTGCCAGCAGCGTGGGACTAGCGGGAGCCACAGATACGCAGTATTTT.

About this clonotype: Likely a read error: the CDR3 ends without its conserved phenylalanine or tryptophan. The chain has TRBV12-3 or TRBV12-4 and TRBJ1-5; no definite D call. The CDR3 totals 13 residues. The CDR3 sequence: CASCFGKNQPQHV. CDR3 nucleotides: TGTGCCAGCTGTTTTGGCAAAAATCAGCCCCAGCATGTT.

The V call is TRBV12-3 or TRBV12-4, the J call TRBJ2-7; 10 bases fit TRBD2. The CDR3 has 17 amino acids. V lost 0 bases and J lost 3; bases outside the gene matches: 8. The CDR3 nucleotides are TGTGCCAGCAGTTTAGCATGGTCTAGCGGGGGAAACTACGAGCAGTACTTC. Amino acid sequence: CASSLAWSSGGNYEQYF.

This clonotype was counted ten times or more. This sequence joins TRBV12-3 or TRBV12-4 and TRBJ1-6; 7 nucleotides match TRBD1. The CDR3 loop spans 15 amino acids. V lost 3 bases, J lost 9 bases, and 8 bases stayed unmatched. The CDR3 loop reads CASSFWAGGFSPLHF. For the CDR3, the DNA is TGTGCCAGCAGTTTTTGGGCAGGGGGATTTTCACCCCTCCACTTT.

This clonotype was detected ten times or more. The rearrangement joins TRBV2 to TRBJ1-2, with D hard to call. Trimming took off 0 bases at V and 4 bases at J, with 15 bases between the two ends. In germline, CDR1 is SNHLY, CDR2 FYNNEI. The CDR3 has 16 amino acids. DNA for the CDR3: TGTGCCAGCAGTGAAGCGAGGTCCTCAATTCCCTATGGCTACACCTTC. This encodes CASSEARSSIPYGYTF.

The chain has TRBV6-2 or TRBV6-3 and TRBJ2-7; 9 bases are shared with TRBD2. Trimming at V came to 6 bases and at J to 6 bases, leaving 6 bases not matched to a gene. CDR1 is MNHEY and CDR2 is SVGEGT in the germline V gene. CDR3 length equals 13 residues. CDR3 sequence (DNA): TGTGCCAGCAGCCATGGACTAGCGAGCGAGCAGTACTTC. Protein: CASSHGLASEQYF.

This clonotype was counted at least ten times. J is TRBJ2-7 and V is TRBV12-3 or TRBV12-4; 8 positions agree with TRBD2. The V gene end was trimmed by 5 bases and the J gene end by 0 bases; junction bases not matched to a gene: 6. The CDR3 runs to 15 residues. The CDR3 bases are TGTGCCAGCAGTCGTAGCGGGAAGAGCTCCTACGAGCAGTACTTC. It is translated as CASSRSGKSSYEQYF.

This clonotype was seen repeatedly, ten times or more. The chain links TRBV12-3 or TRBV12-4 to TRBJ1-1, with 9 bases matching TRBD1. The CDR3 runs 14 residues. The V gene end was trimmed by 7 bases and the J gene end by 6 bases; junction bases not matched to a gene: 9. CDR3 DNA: TGTGCCAGCACCCAACAGGGGGCTACTGCTGAAGCTTTCTTT. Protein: CASTQQGATAEAFF.

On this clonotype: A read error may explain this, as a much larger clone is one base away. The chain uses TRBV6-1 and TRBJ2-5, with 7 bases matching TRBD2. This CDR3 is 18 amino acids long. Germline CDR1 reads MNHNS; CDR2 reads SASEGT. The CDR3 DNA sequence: TGTGCCAGCAGTGAAGAGTTGGCTAGCGGCGGGGCCTCAGAGACCAAGTACTTC. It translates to CASSEELASGGASETKYF.

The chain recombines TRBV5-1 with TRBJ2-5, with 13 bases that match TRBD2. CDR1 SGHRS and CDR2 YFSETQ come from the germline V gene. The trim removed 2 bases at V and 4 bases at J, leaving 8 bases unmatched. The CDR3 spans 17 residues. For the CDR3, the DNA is TGCGCCAGCAGCTTAGCAGGACTAGCGGGAGATTTAGAGACCCAGTACTTC. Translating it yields CASSLAGLAGDLETQYF.

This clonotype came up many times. CDR3 coding DNA: TGTGCCAGCACCCGGGGGTACGGGGGCTACACCTTC. Residues: CASTRGYGGYTF. V is TRBV14 and J is TRBJ1-2, with a possible D match to TRBD1 (5 bases). Germline CDR1 reads SGHDN; CDR2 reads FVKESK. This CDR3 region has 12 residues. The V end was cut by 7 bases, the J end by 8 bases, with 14 bases between.